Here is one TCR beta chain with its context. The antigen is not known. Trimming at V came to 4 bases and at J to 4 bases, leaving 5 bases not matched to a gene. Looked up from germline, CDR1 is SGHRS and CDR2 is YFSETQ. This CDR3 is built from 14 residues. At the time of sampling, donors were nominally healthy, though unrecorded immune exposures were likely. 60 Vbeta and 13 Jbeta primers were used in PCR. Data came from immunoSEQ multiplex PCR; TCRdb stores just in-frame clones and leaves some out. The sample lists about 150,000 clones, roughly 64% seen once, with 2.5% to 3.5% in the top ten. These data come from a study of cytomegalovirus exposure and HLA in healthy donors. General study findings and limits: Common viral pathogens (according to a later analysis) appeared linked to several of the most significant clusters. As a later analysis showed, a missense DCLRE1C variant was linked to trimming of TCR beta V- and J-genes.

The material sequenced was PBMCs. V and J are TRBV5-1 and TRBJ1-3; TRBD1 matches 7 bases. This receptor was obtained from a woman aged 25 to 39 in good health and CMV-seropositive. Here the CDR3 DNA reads TGCGCCAGCAGCACTGGGACAGAAGGAAACACCATATATTTT. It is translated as CASSTGTEGNTIYF.